This T cell receptor (delta chain) came from a study of gamma-delta T cells after stem cell transplantation. This clone came up a few times. Distinct nucleotide sequences in the sample also encode this CDR3. TCRdb re-processed the RT-PCR reads using CATT. Of about 10,000 delta-chain clones listed, around 1.4% were seen once; the top ten hold about 9.4%. The sequence was collected from a human donor. It is not recorded whose cells these are; they may come from a transplant donor. Source material: gamma-delta T cells.

Here the CDR3 reads CACELLGASYTDKLIF. The CDR3 DNA reads as TGTGCCTGTGAGTTACTGGGGGCCTCATACACCGATAAACTCATCTTT. V gene TRDV2 combines with J gene TRDJ1; 8 nucleotides match TRDD3. The trim removed 4 bases at V and 0 bases at J, leaving 9 bases unmatched. The CDR3 totals 16 residues. The germline V gene has CDR1 GEAIGNYY and CDR2 EKD.